This T cell receptor beta chain was retrieved from a study of T cell repertoires in ileal Crohn's disease. Study in general: Under 40% were active smokers at surgery; median disease duration was around 7.9 years. Biopsies of the neoterminal ileum at postoperative colonoscopy form M6 samples.

Per sample, roughly 500 nanograms of biopsy DNA were TCRB immunosequenced. Data came from immunoSEQ multiplex PCR; TCRdb stores just in-frame clones and leaves some out. The sample lists around 2,000 clones, roughly 89% occurring once. Trimming removed 0 bases from V and 0 bases from J, with 14 bases in between. This CDR3 spans 16 amino acids. The germline V gene has CDR1 SQVTM and CDR2 ANQGSEA. As for this clone: Its antigen remains unidentified.

Findings and caveats of the study: Sorted CD8 T cells held more high-frequency clones than CD4.

The time point was: neoterminal ileum biopsy at postoperative endoscopy, about 6 months after surgery. What was sequenced was ileal tissue. The chain employs TRBV29-1 and TRBJ1-2, with D unclear. This clonotype was obtained from an adult with Crohn's disease. For the CDR3, the DNA is TGCAGCGTTGAAGATCAATGGGCAGAAGCTAACTATGGCTACACCTTC. This sequence encodes CSVEDQWAEANYGYTF.